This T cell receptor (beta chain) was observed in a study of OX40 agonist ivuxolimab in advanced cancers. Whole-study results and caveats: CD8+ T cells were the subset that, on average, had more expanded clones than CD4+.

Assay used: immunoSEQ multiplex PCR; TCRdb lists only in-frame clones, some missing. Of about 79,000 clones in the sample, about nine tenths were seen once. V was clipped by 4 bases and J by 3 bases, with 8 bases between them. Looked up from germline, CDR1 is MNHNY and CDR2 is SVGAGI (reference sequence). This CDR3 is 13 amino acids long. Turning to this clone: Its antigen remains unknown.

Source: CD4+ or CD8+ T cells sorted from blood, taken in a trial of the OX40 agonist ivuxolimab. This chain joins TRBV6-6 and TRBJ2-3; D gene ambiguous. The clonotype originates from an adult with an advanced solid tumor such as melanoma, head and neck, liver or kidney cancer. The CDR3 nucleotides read TGTGCCAGCAGTTCCATGGGGACAGATACGCAGTATTTT. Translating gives CASSSMGTDTQYF.